Below, one TCR beta chain is given with its context. No antigen is known for it. Clones were sequenced by immunoSEQ multiplex PCR, and TCRdb holds only the in-frame ones, with some missing. The sample holds 83,000 or so clones, about 86% seen once. This CDR3 is built from 15 residues. CDR1 LGHNA and CDR2 YSLEER come from the germline V gene. Trimming cost V 1 base and J 1 base, with 7 bases left between them. This sample is part of a study of OX40 agonist ivuxolimab in advanced cancers. Study-level points and caveats: Part of the nonresponder group also had normalized T-cell clonal expansion that was low.

Autoimmune disease history or systemic immunosuppression was exclusionary. The sampling schedule covered blood at baseline, cycle 4 day 1, and cycle 7 day 1. This chain links TRBV4-3 with TRBJ2-2, with unresolved D. This receptor was taken from an adult with an advanced solid tumor such as melanoma, head and neck, liver or kidney cancer. The sequencing used CD4+ or CD8+ T cells sorted from blood, collected in a trial of the OX40 agonist ivuxolimab. The CDR3 bases are TGCGCCAGCAGCCAAGGGTGGCGGAACACCGGGGAGCTGTTTTTT. Translated: CASSQGWRNTGELFF.